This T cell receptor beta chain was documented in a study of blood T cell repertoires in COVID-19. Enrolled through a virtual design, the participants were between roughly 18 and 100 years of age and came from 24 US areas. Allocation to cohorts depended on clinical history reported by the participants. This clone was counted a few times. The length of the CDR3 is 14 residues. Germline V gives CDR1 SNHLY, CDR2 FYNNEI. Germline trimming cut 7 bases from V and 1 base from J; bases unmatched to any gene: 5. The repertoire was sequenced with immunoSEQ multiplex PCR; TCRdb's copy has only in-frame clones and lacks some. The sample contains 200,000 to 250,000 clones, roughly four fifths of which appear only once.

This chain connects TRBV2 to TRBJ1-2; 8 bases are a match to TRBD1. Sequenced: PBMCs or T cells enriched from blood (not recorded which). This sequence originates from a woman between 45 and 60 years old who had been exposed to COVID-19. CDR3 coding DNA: TGTGCCAGCAACCTCGACAGGGGTAACTATGGCTACACCTTC. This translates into CASNLDRGNYGYTF.